This TCR beta chain comes out of a study of spatial heterogeneity in lung cancer. The overall study: Where available, sequencing covered follow-up PBMC samples, taken at a median of around two years after resection.

TCRdb itself ran the 5' RACE reads through MiXCR, one entry per CDR3 protein. This sample has about 26,000 distinct CDR3 sequences, with approximately 6% found just once. This clonotype was found many times. Stated time point: blood at routine non-recurrence follow-up after resection. Unsorted whole RNA from tumor, nontumor lung or frozen PBMC underwent sequencing. The CDR3 is 17 amino acids. Germline trimming cut 0 bases from V and 7 bases from J; bases unmatched to any gene: 7. The germline gives CDR1 MNHEY, CDR2 SVGEGT. The rearrangement joins TRBV6-2 or TRBV6-3 to TRBJ1-5; 12 nucleotides line up with TRBD1. This specimen consisted of PBMCs, obtained at follow-up. The TCR was taken from a male donor with early-stage non-small cell lung cancer. In nucleotides, the CDR3 is TGTGCCAGCAGTTACTCGATTGGGACAGGGGGCCCACAGCCCCAGCATTTT. Its protein product is CASSYSIGTGGPQPQHF.